This T cell receptor (beta chain) was recovered during a study of cytomegalovirus exposure and HLA in healthy donors. About the study: Most genotyped donors, 81% of about 360, had Caucasian-associated genetic ancestry. Findings and limits, study-wide: Sequencing artifact likely explains a cluster of highly shared sequence variants. CMV serostatus alone was available as immune exposure information. TCR beta chains associated with HLA were, in a later analysis, more clonally expanded than equally common others.

With regard to this clone: Its cognate antigen is unknown.

PCR was performed using 60 Vbeta and 13 Jbeta primers. Sequencing used immunoSEQ multiplex PCR; TCRdb keeps in-frame clones, though not all of them. The data hold approximately 160,000 clones, with 75% to 90% observed a single time. CDR3 length: 17 residues. V lost 0 bases and J 0 bases, leaving 13 bases between the germline ends. Germline assignment: CDR1 MGHRA and CDR2 YSYEKL. This receptor was obtained from a man aged 25-40 years in good health and CMV-seropositive. Input material: PBMCs. This rearrangement joins TRBV4-1 to TRBJ2-3, with D possibly TRBD2 on 5 matching bases. The CDR3 DNA is TGCGCCAGCAGCCAAGATAACCAGCGGACGAGCACAGATACGCAGTATTTT. This encodes CASSQDNQRTSTDTQYF.